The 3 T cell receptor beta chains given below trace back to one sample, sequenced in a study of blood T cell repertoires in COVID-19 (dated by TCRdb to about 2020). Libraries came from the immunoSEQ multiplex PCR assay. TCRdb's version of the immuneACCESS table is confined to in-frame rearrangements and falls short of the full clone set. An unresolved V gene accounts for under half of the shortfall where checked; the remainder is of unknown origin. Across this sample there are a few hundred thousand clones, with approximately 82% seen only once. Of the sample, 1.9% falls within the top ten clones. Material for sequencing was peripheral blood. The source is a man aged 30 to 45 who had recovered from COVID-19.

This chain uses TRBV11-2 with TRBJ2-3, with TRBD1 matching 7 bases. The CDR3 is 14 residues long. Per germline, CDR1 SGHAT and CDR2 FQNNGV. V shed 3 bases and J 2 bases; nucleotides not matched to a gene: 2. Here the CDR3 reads CASSLGQFTDTQYF. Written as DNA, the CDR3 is TGTGCCAGCAGCTTGGGACAGTTCACAGATACGCAGTATTTT.

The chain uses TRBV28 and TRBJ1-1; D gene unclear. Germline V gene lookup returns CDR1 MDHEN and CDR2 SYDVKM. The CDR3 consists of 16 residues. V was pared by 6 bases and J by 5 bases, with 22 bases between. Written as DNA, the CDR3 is TGTGCCAGCAGAGTGCGCGGGGTTACGAGAAGGACTGAAGCTTTCTTT. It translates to CASRVRGVTRRTEAFF.

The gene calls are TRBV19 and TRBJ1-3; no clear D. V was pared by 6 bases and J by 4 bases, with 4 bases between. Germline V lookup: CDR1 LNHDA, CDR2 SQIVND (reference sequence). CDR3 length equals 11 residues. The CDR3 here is CASSQGNTIYF. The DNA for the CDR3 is TGTGCCAGTAGCCAAGGAAACACCATATATTTT.